Below are 14 T cell receptor beta chains sequenced from a single sample in a study of blood T cell repertoires in COVID-19. Measured with immunoSEQ multiplex PCR; TCRdb has only the in-frame clones, and not every one. The sample lists approximately 80,000 clones; 60% to 75% were seen once. The sample taken for sequencing was peripheral blood. The receptors derive from a man aged 50 to 60 with active or convalescent COVID-19.

The chain carries TRBV7-2 and TRBJ2-1; D is perhaps TRBD2 (6 bases). The CDR3 extends over 16 amino acids. The V and J ends lost 1 base and 4 bases respectively, with 14 bases between them. Germline values: CDR1 SGHTA, CDR2 FQGNSA. The CDR3 sequence is CASSLGRLTRYNEQFF. CDR3 DNA sequence: TGTGCCAGCAGCTTAGGCCGACTGACTAGATACAATGAGCAGTTCTTC. The variable domain in full, completed from reference TRBV7-2 and TRBJ2-1, reads GAGVSQSPSNKVTEKGKDVELRCDPISGHTALYWYRQSLGQGLEFLIYFQGNSAPDKSGLPSDRFSAERTGGSVSTLTIQRTQQEDSAVYLCASSLGRLTRYNEQFFGPGTRLTVL.

For the CDR3, the DNA is TGTGCCACCAGCAGAGTAGGACAGGGGTGGGCCACTGAAGCTTTCTTT. Encoded protein: CATSRVGQGWATEAFF. This chain uses TRBV15 with TRBJ1-1, with 9 bases matching TRBD1. The V gene end was trimmed by 1 base and the J gene end by 4 bases; junction bases not matched to a gene: 7. Germline V gene lookup returns CDR1 LNHNV and CDR2 YYDKDF (reference sequence). The CDR3 sequence is 16 residues long.

The sample holds many counts of this clone. The V call is TRBV27, the J call TRBJ1-2, with D maybe TRBD1 (6 bases). V was shortened by 5 bases and J by 3 bases, with 13 bases between the two germline ends. This CDR3 comprises 14 residues. Germline CDR1 is MNHEY and CDR2 is SMNVEV (reference sequence). CDR3 region: CASSLQGGDYGYTF. The CDR3, as DNA: TGTGCCAGCAGTCTACAGGGAGGGGACTATGGCTACACCTTC.

The chain combines TRBV6-2 or TRBV6-3 with TRBJ2-1; the D gene is possibly TRBD1 (6 bases). CDR1 MNHEY and CDR2 SVGEGT come from the germline V gene. V was cut by 6 bases and J by 7 bases, with 22 bases left in between. This CDR3 has 16 amino acids. CDR3 residues: CASSPIRDRWLNEQFF. The CDR3 nucleotides are TGTGCCAGCAGCCCCATCCGTGACAGGTGGTTAAATGAGCAGTTCTTC.

This chain links TRBV19 with TRBJ1-5, with 9 bases that match TRBD1. J lost 3 bases, V lost 4 bases, and 4 bases had no gene match. This CDR3 region has 15 residues. Germline-derived CDR1 and CDR2 are LNHDA and SQIVND (reference sequence). The CDR3 nucleotides read TGTGCCAGTAGTACCCGGGACAGGGACAATCAGCCCCAGCATTTT. It yields the protein CASSTRDRDNQPQHF.

This clone was detected ten times or more. V usage is TRBV30 and J usage is TRBJ1-3; D call uncertain. The CDR3 covers 10 residues. Trimming took off 5 bases at V and 4 bases at J, with 3 bases between the two ends. Germline V gives CDR1 GTSNPN, CDR2 SVGIG (reference sequence). The CDR3 DNA is TGTGCCTGGCTCGGAAACACCATATATTTT. Encoded protein: CAWLGNTIYF.

CDR3 loop: CASSLGVEEAFF. DNA of the CDR3: TGTGCCAGCAGCTTAGGGGTGGAGGAAGCTTTCTTT. The chain couples TRBV7-8 to TRBJ1-1; D not certain. Germline V gene sequence: CDR1 SGHVS, CDR2 FQNEAQ. The CDR3 runs to 12 residues. Deletions cut 1 base from V and 8 bases from J, with 8 bases between.

The chain couples TRBV14 to TRBJ1-2, with unresolved D. V lost 1 base to trimming and J lost 4 bases, with 16 bases between them. This CDR3 has 16 amino acids. Germline CDR1 SGHDN, CDR2 FVKESK. The CDR3 reads CASSQGADHRSYGYTF. The CDR3, as DNA: TGTGCCAGCAGCCAAGGGGCCGACCATCGTAGCTATGGCTACACCTTC.

The rearrangement joins TRBV6-5 to TRBJ2-7, with 13 bases lining up with TRBD2. With 4 bases clipped from V and 5 bases from J, the junction kept 2 bases outside the gene matches. Germline values: CDR1 MNHEY, CDR2 SVGAGI. The CDR3 has 14 amino acids. CDR3 amino acids: CASSLLAGGDEQYF. CDR3 coding DNA: TGTGCCAGCAGTTTACTAGCGGGGGGGGACGAGCAGTACTTC.

This clone was counted once. The chain recombines TRBV19 with TRBJ1-5; a weak D match, TRBD1 (5 bases). The CDR3 spans 16 residues. Germline CDR1 reads LNHDA; CDR2 reads SQIVND (reference sequence). Trimming pared 6 bases from V and 0 bases from J, leaving 15 bases between. CDR3 loop: CASSPRRGDSNQPQHF. CDR3 bases: TGTGCCAGTAGCCCACGCCGGGGGGATAGCAATCAGCCCCAGCATTTT.

As for this clone: The same CDR3 can be traced to other DNA sequences in this sample. This chain uses TRBV7-6 with TRBJ2-7; 7 bases match TRBD2. V lost 4 bases and J lost 0; bases outside the gene matches: 6. Germline V gene sequence: CDR1 SGHVS, CDR2 FNYEAQ. The CDR3 is 15 amino acids. The CDR3: CASSSSGVSSYEQYF. The CDR3 region has the DNA TGTGCCAGCAGCTCGAGCGGGGTCTCCTCCTACGAGCAGTACTTC. The entire variable domain, with the rest obtained from reference TRBV7-6 and TRBJ2-7, is as follows: GAGVSQSPRYKVTKRGQDVALRCDPISGHVSLYWYRQALGQGPEFLTYFNYEAQQDKSGLPNDRFSAERPEGSISTLTIQRTEQRDSAMYRCASSSSGVSSYEQYFGPGTRLTVT.

The chain employs TRBV2 and TRBJ2-7; D unclear. The CDR3 runs 13 residues. The V end was cut by 3 bases, the J end by 3 bases, with 9 bases between. The germline V gene encodes CDR1 SNHLY and CDR2 FYNNEI. This chain's CDR3 is CASSEGYLYEQYF. The CDR3 DNA follows: TGTGCCAGCAGTGAGGGCTACCTCTACGAGCAGTACTTC.

The gene calls are TRBV20-1 and TRBJ1-5, with D uncertain. The CDR3 runs 12 residues. Looked up from germline, CDR1 is DFQATT and CDR2 is SNEGSKA (reference sequence). The V end was cut by 3 bases, the J end by 2 bases, with 5 bases between. CDR3 nucleotide sequence: TGCAGTGCTAGTACAGGCAATCAGCCCCAGCATTTT. Translated, it gives CSASTGNQPQHF.

This clone appeared a few times. The chain couples TRBV19 to TRBJ1-5, with D possibly TRBD1 on 6 matching bases. Germline V CDR1 and CDR2: LNHDA, SQIVND (reference sequence). Trimming took 6 bases from V and 3 from J, leaving 15 bases between them. The CDR3 runs 15 residues. The CDR3 nucleotides are TGTGCCAGTAGAGGGACATCCTCGTACAATCAGCCCCAGCATTTT. Encoded protein: CASRGTSSYNQPQHF.